The 26 T cell receptor beta chains below were found in one sample sequenced in a study of CD8+CD57+ T cells in acquired aplastic anemia (dated by TCRdb to the late 2010s). The patients picked for sequencing were ones in whom flow cytometry had shown an expansion of CD8+CD57+ cells. Sequencing instrument: Illumina HiSeq 2000. Profiling of TCR beta VDJ combinations and CDR3 sequences used genomic DNA as the template. TCRdb trimmed public reads at Q25 via fastp, called clones via MiXCR and kept in-frame beta chains. Merged by CDR3 protein, the rows form single entries marked with the most common genes and DNA. The sample yields 150,000 to 200,000 distinct CDR3 sequences; about 50% were counted once. Approximately 12% of the sample is held by the ten biggest clonotypes. Sequencing used sorted CD4+, CD8+, or CD8+CD57+ T cells (not recorded which) from PBMCs. These receptors all come from a human donor with aplastic anemia.

This clonotype was recorded at least ten times. The gene calls are TRBV7-2 and TRBJ2-2; possibly TRBD2 for D (5 bases). Trimming cost V 1 base and J 8 bases, with 8 bases left between them. CDR1 and CDR2 (germline): SGHTA, FQGNSA. The CDR3 spans 13 residues. CDR3 loop: CASSLGSVGELFF. The CDR3 DNA reads TGTGCCAGCAGCTTAGGTAGCGTGGGGGAGCTGTTTTTT.

The V and J genes are TRBV7-9 and TRBJ1-2; 8 nucleotides align to TRBD1. Germline CDR1 SEHNR, CDR2 FQNEAQ (reference sequence). CDR3 size: 17 residues. Trimming at V came to 2 bases and at J to 2 bases, leaving 10 bases not matched to a gene. This chain's CDR3 is CASSLSWGQEINYGYTF. For the CDR3, the DNA is TGTGCCAGCAGCTTAAGCTGGGGACAGGAGATAAACTATGGCTACACCTTC. The full variable domain, in which reference TRBV7-9 and TRBJ1-2 provide the parts outside the CDR3, is DTGVSQNPRHKITKRGQNVTFRCDPISEHNRLYWYRQTLGQGPEFLTYFQNEAQLEKSRLLSDRFSAERPKGSFSTLEIQRTEQGDSAMYLCASSLSWGQEINYGYTFGSGTRLTVV.

Many counts were recorded for this clonotype. The chain employs TRBV19 and TRBJ1-5; D uncertain. The germline CDR1 and CDR2 sequences are LNHDA and SQIVND (reference sequence). Trimming took 3 bases from V and 0 from J, leaving 18 bases between them. The CDR3 is 18 residues long. The CDR3 spells CASSIGRTKSFSNQPQHF. The CDR3, as DNA: TGTGCCAGTAGTATCGGCAGGACGAAGTCATTTAGCAATCAGCCCCAGCATTTT. The full variable domain, in which reference TRBV19 and TRBJ1-5 provide the parts outside the CDR3, is DGGITQSPKYLFRKEGQNVTLSCEQNLNHDAMYWYRQDPGQGLRLIYYSQIVNDFQKGDIAEGYSVSREKKESFPLTVTSAQKNPTAFYLCASSIGRTKSFSNQPQHFGDGTRLSIL.

The V and J genes are TRBV4-1 and TRBJ1-6, with no clear D. V shed 3 bases and J shed 13 bases, with 10 bases lying between them. This CDR3 is 12 amino acids long. Germline V CDR1 and CDR2: MGHRA, YSYEKL. CDR3 coding DNA: TGCGCCAGCAGCCAGGGTCTTTGGCCCCTCCACTTT. This sequence encodes CASSQGLWPLHF.

This clonotype has more than one count but fewer than ten. This chain connects TRBV2 to TRBJ1-6; D might be TRBD1 (5 bases). The V end was cut by 7 bases, the J end by 6 bases, with 13 bases between. The CDR3 runs to 14 residues. CDR1 SNHLY and CDR2 FYNNEI come from the germline V gene. The CDR3: CASTGTGPNSPLHF. The CDR3 nucleotides are TGTGCCAGCACAGGGACGGGCCCTAATTCACCCCTCCACTTT.

About this clonotype: A read error is possible here, since a much larger clone lies one base away. V and J are TRBV12-5 and TRBJ2-1, with no clear D. The CDR3 loop spans 10 amino acids. The germline V and J ends were trimmed by 8 bases and 7 bases, with 6 bases remaining between them. CDR1 and CDR2 (germline): LGHNT, FRNRAP. CDR3 in amino acids: CASSENEQFF. The CDR3 DNA sequence: TGTGCTAGTAGCGAGAATGAGCAGTTCTTC.

This clonotype was observed many times. The chain is built from TRBV4-1 and TRBJ2-7; D might be TRBD2 (6 bases). Germline CDR1 is MGHRA and CDR2 is YSYEKL. V dropped 4 bases and J dropped 2 bases, with 15 bases sitting between them. The CDR3 has 15 amino acids. CDR3 DNA: TGCGCCAGCAGCCGCCCGGGGGAGCCCCCCTACGAGCAGTACTTC. Amino acid sequence: CASSRPGEPPYEQYF.

This clonotype was counted between two and nine times. J is TRBJ2-1 and V is TRBV24-1; TRBD2 matches 12 bases. This CDR3 region has 17 residues. Germline V gives CDR1 KGHDR, CDR2 SFDVKD. V gave up 4 bases and J gave up 7 bases; unmatched junction bases: 10. Written as DNA, the CDR3 is TGTGCCACCAGTGACTCCAGACTAGCGGGGGTAAAGAATGAGCAGTTCTTC. This encodes CATSDSRLAGVKNEQFF.

Many counts were recorded for this clonotype. This rearrangement joins TRBV6-1 to TRBJ2-7; TRBD1 matches 7 bases. The V segment lost 3 bases and the J segment 0 bases; nucleotides outside the gene matches: 5. Germline lookup yields CDR1 MNHNS and CDR2 SASEGT. The CDR3 runs to 15 residues. The chain's CDR3 is CASSDRQGRSYEQYF. Written as DNA, the CDR3 is TGTGCCAGCAGTGACAGACAGGGCCGCTCCTACGAGCAGTACTTC.

The J gene is TRBJ2-7, the V gene TRBV29-1; D call uncertain. This CDR3 comprises 11 residues. CDR1 and CDR2 (germline): SQVTM, ANQGSEA. V gave up 5 bases and J gave up 3 bases, with 8 bases separating them. The CDR3 sequence: CSVSVGYEQYF. In nucleotides, the CDR3 is TGCAGCGTTAGTGTCGGCTACGAGCAGTACTTC.

This chain uses TRBV2 with TRBJ2-7; D is ambiguous. From germline, CDR1 is SNHLY and CDR2 FYNNEI. This CDR3 is 12 amino acids long. Trimming pared 6 bases from V and 3 bases from J, leaving 9 bases between. Here the CDR3 DNA reads TGTGCCAGCAGCATACCGATCTACGAGCAGTACTTC. It translates to CASSIPIYEQYF.

The chain combines TRBV29-1 with TRBJ2-5, with TRBD2 as a possible D gene (6 bases). CDR3 size: 13 residues. Germline V CDR1 and CDR2: SQVTM, ANQGSEA. Trimming took 3 bases from V and 1 from J, leaving 9 bases between them. The CDR3 DNA sequence: TGCAGCGTTGACGGGGGAGTCCAAGAGACCCAGTACTTC. Translation gives CSVDGGVQETQYF. The variable domain in full, with the rest retrieved from reference TRBV29-1 and TRBJ2-5, is SAVISQKPSRDICQRGTSLTIQCQVDSQVTMMFWYRQQPGQSLTLIATANQGSEATYESGFVIDKFPISRPNLTFSTLTVSNMSPEDSSIYLCSVDGGVQETQYFGPGTRLLVL.

This clonotype has just a few counts. A much larger clone differs by one base, so this may be a read error. The rearrangement uses TRBV2 and TRBJ2-4, with unresolved D. This CDR3 is 14 amino acids long. Germline V gene sequence: CDR1 SNHLY, CDR2 FYNNEI. The CDR3 here is CASSQTSAKDIQYF. CDR3 nucleotide sequence: TGTGCCAGCAGTCAGACATCGGCCAAAGACATTCAGTACTTC.

Details on this clonotype: This could be a read error, since a much larger clone is one nucleotide away. The gene calls are TRBV19 and TRBJ1-6, with 10 bases matching TRBD1. The CDR3 covers 17 residues. After removal of 6 bases from V and 7 bases from J, the junction contained 12 bases not matched to a gene. Germline V CDR1 and CDR2: LNHDA, SQIVND (reference sequence). The CDR3 sequence: CASRENRDRGGNSPLHF. CDR3 nucleotide sequence: TGTGCCAGTAGAGAAAACCGGGACAGGGGTGGGAATTCACCCCTCCACTTT.

This rearrangement joins TRBV29-1 to TRBJ2-1; 7 nucleotides align to TRBD1. With 6 bases clipped from V and 8 bases from J, the junction kept 10 bases outside the gene matches. The CDR3 spans 13 residues. CDR1 is SQVTM and CDR2 is ANQGSEA in the germline V gene. The CDR3 nucleotides read TGCAGCGTCCGGACAGGTCTAAATCATGAGCAGTTCTTC. It yields the protein CSVRTGLNHEQFF.

In this sample, this clonotype turned up many times. The chain has TRBV2 and TRBJ2-5; D uncertain. This CDR3 comprises 13 residues. V was trimmed by 6 bases and J by 2 bases, leaving 10 bases between them. Germline V gives CDR1 SNHLY, CDR2 FYNNEI. CDR3: CASSKDRQETQYF. DNA for the CDR3: TGTGCCAGCAGCAAGGATAGACAAGAGACCCAGTACTTC. The whole variable domain, filled in from reference TRBV2 and TRBJ2-5, reads EPEVTQTPSHQVTQMGQEVILRCVPISNHLYFYWYRQILGQKVEFLVSFYNNEISEKSEIFDDQFSVERPDGSNFTLKIRSTKLEDSAMYFCASSKDRQETQYFGPGTRLLVL.

This clonotype was observed a few times. Here the CDR3 reads CASSLVMRDLSNQPQHF. The CDR3 nucleotides are TGTGCCAGCAGCTTAGTAATGAGGGATCTGAGCAATCAGCCCCAGCATTTT. The rearrangement joins TRBV11-1 to TRBJ1-5; no clear D. The CDR3 extends over 17 amino acids. Germline lookup yields CDR1 SGHAT and CDR2 FQDESV (reference sequence). V gave up 1 base and J gave up 1 base, with 14 bases separating them.

The sample holds a few counts of this clonotype. The chain links TRBV19 to TRBJ2-7; D is perhaps TRBD1 (6 bases). Trimming removed 6 bases at V and 3 bases at J, with 12 bases between. This CDR3 is built from 13 residues. Germline V lookup: CDR1 LNHDA, CDR2 SQIVND (reference sequence). CDR3 amino acids: CASSRGRFYEQYF. In nucleotides, the CDR3 is TGTGCCAGTAGCAGGGGACGATTCTACGAGCAGTACTTC.

The genes are TRBV20-1 and TRBJ2-7; D is tentatively TRBD1 or TRBD2 (5 bases each). With 6 bases removed from V and 0 bases from J, the gap between germline ends came to 15 bases. Germline-derived CDR1 and CDR2 are DFQATT and SNEGSKA (reference sequence). This CDR3 is built from 14 residues. DNA for the CDR3: TGCAGTGCGACCGGGACGGAGAGCTCCTACGAGCAGTACTTC. Translation gives CSATGTESSYEQYF.

This sequence joins TRBV5-1 and TRBJ1-2; 7 positions match TRBD1. V shed 1 base and J 4 bases; nucleotides not matched to a gene: 4. The CDR3 is 14 residues long. Germline V gene sequence: CDR1 SGHRS, CDR2 YFSETQ. The CDR3 DNA is TGCGCCAGCAGCTTGTCCGGACAGGCCTATGGCTACACCTTC. Translating gives CASSLSGQAYGYTF.

This clonotype was counted at least ten times. The chain has TRBV5-1 and TRBJ2-5; 9 bases agree with TRBD1. Germline CDR1 SGHRS, CDR2 YFSETQ. The CDR3 extends over 15 amino acids. The V and J ends lost 3 bases and 5 bases, in that order; junction bases with no gene match: 8. The CDR3 bases are TGCGCCAGCAGCTCCAGGACAGGGGCTGGCGAGACCCAGTACTTC. Its translation: CASSSRTGAGETQYF.

This clonotype was picked up a small number of times. The chain combines TRBV28 with TRBJ2-7, with 8 bases lining up with TRBD2. V was clipped by 1 base and J by 4 bases; unmatched bases: 6. CDR1 and CDR2 (germline): MDHEN, SYDVKM. The CDR3 has 15 residues. In nucleotides, the CDR3 is TGTGCCAGCAGTTTATCCCTAGCGGGCGCATACGAGCAGTACTTC. Translating it yields CASSLSLAGAYEQYF.

The chain recombines TRBV20-1 with TRBJ2-2, with a possible D match to TRBD2 (6 bases). The V gene lost 2 bases and the J gene lost 3 bases, with 10 bases spanning the gap. Germline V lookup: CDR1 DFQATT, CDR2 SNEGSKA (reference sequence). CDR3 length: 14 amino acids. The CDR3 reads CSARPSAYTGELFF. As DNA, the CDR3 is TGCAGTGCTAGACCTAGCGCATACACCGGGGAGCTGTTTTTT.

The chain carries TRBV7-9 and TRBJ2-2; D could derive from TRBD1 or TRBD2 (5 bases each). The CDR3 sequence is 14 residues long. The germline V gene encodes CDR1 SEHNR and CDR2 FQNEAQ (reference sequence). Trimming removed 1 base from V and 5 bases from J, with 8 bases in between. The chain's CDR3 is CASSLVGRTGELFF. DNA for the CDR3: TGTGCCAGCAGCTTAGTGGGACGGACCGGGGAGCTGTTTTTT.

The V and J genes are TRBV2 and TRBJ2-7, with no clear D. The germline V gene has CDR1 SNHLY and CDR2 FYNNEI. Trimming shortened V by 2 bases and J by 3 bases, and 8 bases separated the two germline ends. The CDR3 consists of 13 residues. In DNA, the CDR3 is TGTGCCAGCAGTGAACGCTCAGTCTACGAGCAGTACTTC. Protein product: CASSERSVYEQYF.

This clonotype has a count of ten or more. This rearrangement joins TRBV2 to TRBJ1-2, with D unclear. The CDR3 is made up of 14 amino acids. Trimming removed 2 bases from V and 5 bases from J, with 12 bases in between. From germline, CDR1 is SNHLY and CDR2 FYNNEI. CDR3 in DNA: TGTGCCAGCAGTGAAAACCCAAACGTATATGGCTACACCTTC. Its protein product is CASSENPNVYGYTF.